This TCR beta chain comes out of a study of T cell repertoires in ileal Crohn's disease. On the study more broadly: Median disease duration was approximately eight years; 30% to 35% smoked at surgery. Study findings and constraints: Compared with non-smokers, active smokers at surgery showed more clonal expansions. Clonality above 26.8% at surgery always came with endoscopic recurrence.

As regards this clone: Antigen unknown.

Method: immunoSEQ multiplex PCR; TCRdb's copy keeps in-frame clones and lacks some. The sample has thousands of clones, around 83% seen once. The CDR3 has 11 residues. Germline V gene data show CDR1 as SQVTM and CDR2 as ANQGSEA. With V trimmed by 7 bases and J by 6 bases, 5 bases remained unmatched. J is TRBJ1-2 and V is TRBV29-1; 7 bases are shared with TRBD1. The sample comprised ileal tissue. The receptor comes from an adult with Crohn's disease. The DNA of the CDR3 is TGCAGCGGACAGGGAGGGGATGGCTACACCTTC. Its translation is CSGQGGDGYTF.